What follows are 26 T cell receptor beta chains derived from one specimen sequenced in a study of T cells expressing NK-cell markers. TCRdb reworked the 5' RACE reads into one entry per CDR3 protein, no DNA. Its table lists some 140,000 distinct CDR3 sequences. Specimen: blood T cells: a sorted CD56 or NKG2C T cell subset, CD4+ or CD8+ T cells, or bulk PBMC T cells (not recorded which). Receptors were obtained from a woman in her forties or fifties in good health.

The V and J genes are TRBV7-9 and TRBJ1-4; TCRdb calls TRBD1, which cannot be checked without DNA. The CDR3 is made up of 15 amino acids. Per germline, CDR1 SEHNR and CDR2 FQNEAQ (reference sequence). The CDR3 spells CASTKLGGDEEKLFF.

The rearrangement joins TRBV7-3 to TRBJ2-3; with no DNA, the TCRdb D assignment of TRBD1 cannot be verified. This CDR3 has 18 residues. CDR1 is SGHTA, CDR2 FQGTGA, per germline. The CDR3 sequence: CASSFGSGRDASTDTQYF.

The CDR3 protein is CASPTGNEQFF. J is TRBJ2-1 and V is TRBV7-9; TCRdb's assignment of TRBD1 cannot be checked, as there is no DNA. The CDR3 runs 11 residues. CDR1 SEHNR and CDR2 FQNEAQ come from the germline V gene (reference sequence).

This chain connects TRBV29-1 to TRBJ2-2; the D call from TCRdb, TRBD2, cannot be confirmed without DNA. Germline loops: CDR1 SQVTM, CDR2 ANQGSEA. The CDR3 runs to 15 residues. CDR3 sequence: CSVEFPGLYTGELFF.

The J gene is TRBJ2-7, the V gene TRBV5-1; with no DNA, the TCRdb D assignment of TRBD2 cannot be verified. Germline lookup yields CDR1 SGHRS and CDR2 YFSETQ. The CDR3 consists of 16 residues. The CDR3 protein is CASSPVAGSGGREQYF.

The rearrangement joins TRBV12-5 to TRBJ2-7; TCRdb calls TRBD1, which cannot be checked without DNA. The CDR3 has 13 amino acids. The germline V gene encodes CDR1 LGHNT and CDR2 FRNRAP. CDR3 sequence reads: CASGLDRDYEQYF.

The chain is built from TRBV5-1 and TRBJ2-6; TCRdb designates TRBD1, a call that cannot be tested without DNA. This CDR3 is 19 amino acids long. Germline values: CDR1 SGHRS, CDR2 YFSETQ. The CDR3 loop reads CASRTPQGPGSSGANVLTF.

The V gene is TRBV5-4, the J gene TRBJ2-3; TCRdb proposes TRBD2, but this gene call is untestable without DNA. In germline, CDR1 is SGHNT, CDR2 YYREEE (reference sequence). CDR3 length equals 19 residues. CDR3 residues: CASSLATGGPGLSTDTQYF.

The chain recombines TRBV20-1 with TRBJ2-1; TCRdb lists TRBD2, though no DNA is available to test this call. CDR3 length equals 14 residues. Germline V gives CDR1 DFQATT, CDR2 SNEGSKA (reference sequence). The CDR3 loop reads CSARTSGSDREQFF.

The chain employs TRBV6-5 and TRBJ1-1. Germline V gives CDR1 MNHEY, CDR2 SVGAGI. This CDR3 contains 13 residues. Here the CDR3 reads CASSFDEYTEAFF.

This chain joins TRBV24-1 and TRBJ2-5; the TCRdb call, TRBD2, lacks DNA for checking. Germline V gene lookup returns CDR1 KGHDR and CDR2 SFDVKD. The CDR3 covers 12 residues. CDR3 region: CATRGDGETQYF.

This sequence joins TRBV27 and TRBJ2-2; TCRdb's assignment of TRBD2 cannot be checked, as there is no DNA. This CDR3 comprises 16 residues. From germline, CDR1 is MNHEY and CDR2 SMNVEV (reference sequence). The chain's CDR3 is CASSSGGKVNTGELFF.

V is TRBV12-3 or TRBV12-4 and J is TRBJ2-1; lacking DNA, the TRBD1 call made by TCRdb goes unchecked. The CDR3 is 13 residues long. The CDR3 reads CASSRQGRNEQSF.

The rearrangement uses TRBV2 and TRBJ1-1; TCRdb designates TRBD1, a call that cannot be tested without DNA. CDR1 and CDR2 (germline): SNHLY, FYNNEI. The CDR3 consists of 14 residues. Here the CDR3 reads CASREQGGETEAFF.

The rearrangement uses TRBV27 and TRBJ2-7. The CDR3 totals 13 residues. Germline V gene lookup returns CDR1 MNHEY and CDR2 SMNVEV (reference sequence). CDR3 sequence: CASSFGVVGEQYF.

This CDR3 reads CASSPFRGGTEAFF. The chain combines TRBV3-1 with TRBJ1-1; TCRdb's D call of TRBD1 is untestable without DNA. Germline CDR1 and CDR2: LGHDT and YNNKEL (reference sequence). The CDR3 is made up of 14 amino acids.

The V call is TRBV11-2, the J call TRBJ1-1; TCRdb selects TRBD1, and the lack of DNA leaves this call unchecked. From germline, CDR1 is SGHAT and CDR2 FQNNGV. The CDR3 covers 13 residues. CDR3 protein: CASSKGQNTEAFF. Combining the CDR3 with reference TRBV11-2 and TRBJ1-1 gives the whole variable domain EAGVAQSPRYKIIEKRQSVAFWCNPISGHATLYWYQQILGQGPKLLIQFQNNGVVDDSQLPKDRFSAERLKGVDSTLKIQPAKLEDSAVYLCASSKGQNTEAFFGQGTRLTVV.

J is TRBJ2-5 and V is TRBV12-5; the D call of TRBD2 rests on TCRdb alone, since no DNA is present to check it. The CDR3 spans 13 residues. The germline V gene encodes CDR1 LGHNT and CDR2 FRNRAP. The CDR3 sequence is CASGLVGRAIEDF.

The genes are TRBV14 and TRBJ2-7. Germline V CDR1 and CDR2: SGHDN, FVKESK. This CDR3 has 14 residues. The CDR3 loop reads CASSPRYISYEQYF.

The chain is built from TRBV9 and TRBJ1-2; the TCRdb D gene call, TRBD1, has no DNA to confirm it. This CDR3 spans 15 amino acids. Germline CDR1 and CDR2: SGDLS and YYNGEE. The CDR3: CASSVDRGGSYGYTF.

This sequence joins TRBV7-7 and TRBJ1-3. The CDR3 spans 11 residues. Germline V CDR1 and CDR2: SSHAT, FNYEAQ (reference sequence). CDR3 sequence reads: CATQRGNTIYF. Complete variable domain (other parts from reference TRBV7-7 and TRBJ1-3): GAGVSQSPRYKVTKRGQDVTLRCDPISSHATLYWYQQALGQGPEFLTYFNYEAQPDKSGLPSDRFSAERPEGSISTLTIQRTEQRDSAMYRCATQRGNTIYFGEGSWLTVV.

V is TRBV5-6 and J is TRBJ1-1; the D call from TCRdb, TRBD1, cannot be confirmed without DNA. Germline assignment: CDR1 SGHDT and CDR2 YYEEEE. The CDR3 is 15 amino acids. CDR3 sequence reads: CASSLGPRAPFEAFF.

V gene TRBV7-6 combines with J gene TRBJ2-7; the D gene TCRdb calls, TRBD1, cannot be checked with no DNA. The CDR3 spans 13 residues. Germline V CDR1 and CDR2: SGHVS, FNYEAQ. Here the CDR3 reads CASSWDTLGEQYF.

The genes are TRBV27 and TRBJ2-7; TCRdb designates TRBD1, a call that cannot be tested without DNA. This CDR3 has 15 amino acids. The germline CDR1 and CDR2 sequences are MNHEY and SMNVEV (reference sequence). The CDR3 region is CASSFRDSGVYEQYF.

V is TRBV7-8 and J is TRBJ2-2; TCRdb lists TRBD2, though no DNA is available to test this call. This CDR3 is 17 amino acids long. Germline V gene lookup returns CDR1 SGHVS and CDR2 FQNEAQ. CDR3 in amino acids: CASSLATVASGTGELFF.

The J gene is TRBJ2-1, the V gene TRBV5-6; lacking DNA, the TRBD2 call made by TCRdb goes unchecked. There are 19 residues in the CDR3. Germline values: CDR1 SGHDT, CDR2 YYEEEE. The chain's CDR3 is CASSIEGLAGGSSYNEQFF. Full variable domain (rest looked up from reference TRBV5-6 and TRBJ2-1): DAGVTQSPTHLIKTRGQQVTLRCSPKSGHDTVSWYQQALGQGPQFIFQYYEEEERQRGNFPDRFSGHQFPNYSSELNVNALLLGDSALYLCASSIEGLAGGSSYNEQFFGPGTRLTVL.